This TCR beta chain was captured by sequencing in a study of CD8+ T cells in alopecia areata. Study details: Treated patients were given 5 to 10 mg oral tofacitinib twice daily. For 6 to 18 months, tofacitinib was taken, and 6 months off drug followed. Overall study findings and caveats: Mouse data revealed clearer TCR sharing than patient data did, a gap possibly tied to HLA.

Those with alopecia areata gave lesional scalp punch biopsies and peripheral blood. RNA, once extracted, was reverse transcribed into cDNA for use as the sequencing template. The assay was immunoSEQ multiplex PCR, and TCRdb's table has in-frame clones only and misses some. This sample carries 200,000 to 250,000 clones, under 80% of them seen once, and the ten largest clones take around 1.2%. In the case of this clone: What it binds is not known.

The germline gives CDR1 MNHNS, CDR2 SASEGT. CDR3 length: 14 amino acids. Trimming at V came to 2 bases and at J to 6 bases, leaving 6 bases not matched to a gene. This specimen was CD4+ T cells sorted from blood, taken at week 0. This chain links TRBV6-1 with TRBJ1-2; 7 bases match TRBD1. This TCR was recovered from a human donor with alopecia areata. The CDR3 DNA reads TGTGCCAGCAGTGAATACGGAGGGGGCAATGGCTACACCTTC. This codes for CASSEYGGGNGYTF.